Included here is one TCR beta chain sequence, with context. Its antigen is not known. The entry originates in a study of CD8+CD57+ T cells in acquired aplastic anemia. As for the study in general: CD4+ cell libraries from healthy donors averaged approximately 10 million reads.

Points from the study as a whole: Patients and controls had CD8+ Simpson's diversity values that were not significantly distinct. Patients and controls had in common 25 to 30 CD8+ CDR3 sequences.

Genomic DNA constituted the template upon which TCR beta VDJ and CDR3 profiling was performed. TCRdb re-called the reads with MiXCR, one entry per CDR3 protein. Here the sample spans 100,000 to 120,000 distinct CDR3 sequences, roughly 50% being singletons. Germline V gene data show CDR1 as SGHTA and CDR2 as FQGTGA. The V and J ends lost 2 bases and 7 bases, in that order; junction bases with no gene match: 9. The CDR3 runs 16 residues. The V and J genes are TRBV7-3 and TRBJ2-1, with 9 nucleotides matching TRBD2. The sequence came from a human donor in good health, serving as a control. Specimen: sorted CD4+, CD8+, or CD8+CD57+ T cells (not recorded which) from PBMCs. The CDR3 DNA follows: TGTGCCAGCAGCTTAGTGCGGGAGGGGAGAGGGAATGAGCAGTTCTTC. It yields the protein CASSLVREGRGNEQFF.